Presented here are 14 T cell receptor beta chains from one specimen sequenced in a study of identical twins. TCRdb reprocessed the 5' RACE reads with MiXCR, giving one entry per CDR3 protein. The data hold hundreds of thousands of distinct CDR3 sequences, with around 6% observed a single time. Sequenced: naive T cells sorted from blood. These TCRs come from a man aged 18 to 29 in good health.

This clonotype was recorded a few times. This rearrangement joins TRBV11-2 to TRBJ2-3; 14 bases line up with TRBD2. This CDR3 is 17 amino acids long. The V and J ends lost 0 bases and 8 bases, in that order; junction bases with no gene match: 7. Looked up from germline, CDR1 is SGHAT and CDR2 is FQNNGV. The CDR3 loop reads CASSLEIRLAGGPTQYF. CDR3 nucleotides: TGTGCCAGCAGCTTAGAGATTCGACTAGCGGGAGGGCCTACGCAGTATTTT.

This clonotype was counted only a few times. This sequence joins TRBV10-2 and TRBJ2-1; TRBD1 might be the D (5 bases). Trimming pared 3 bases from V and 10 bases from J, leaving 7 bases between. Per germline, CDR1 WSHSY and CDR2 SAAADI. The CDR3 extends over 11 amino acids. This CDR3 is CASSDPGEQFF. The CDR3 DNA follows: TGCGCCAGCAGTGACCCAGGGGAGCAGTTCTTC.

This clonotype was counted between two and nine times. This chain joins TRBV5-6 and TRBJ2-1; 8 bases line up with TRBD2. With 3 bases clipped from V and 4 bases from J, the junction kept 6 bases outside the gene matches. The germline V gene has CDR1 SGHDT and CDR2 YYEEEE. CDR3 length: 15 amino acids. The CDR3 coding sequence is TGTGCCAGCAGCTGGCGGCTAGCGGGTTACAATGAGCAGTTCTTC. This translates into CASSWRLAGYNEQFF.

This clonotype came up many times. V is TRBV29-1 and J is TRBJ2-6; the D is unclear. Trimming cost V 5 bases and J 1 base, with 3 bases left between them. Germline CDR1 and CDR2: SQVTM and ANQGSEA. There are 12 residues in the CDR3. The CDR3 reads CSVRSGANVLTF. The CDR3 coding sequence is TGCAGCGTTCGGTCTGGGGCCAACGTCCTGACTTTC.

This clonotype was seen repeatedly, ten times or more. The rearrangement uses TRBV7-3 and TRBJ2-1; TRBD2 is a possible D gene (6 bases). The CDR3 has 14 residues. V was cut by 6 bases and J by 6 bases, with 15 bases left in between. Germline lookup yields CDR1 SGHTA and CDR2 FQGTGA. CDR3 loop: CASRGTAVGNEQFF. CDR3 bases: TGTGCCAGCAGGGGGACTGCGGTCGGCAATGAGCAGTTCTTC. The variable domain in full, with the rest retrieved from reference TRBV7-3 and TRBJ2-1, is GAGVSQTPSNKVTEKGKYVELRCDPISGHTALYWYRQSLGQGPEFLIYFQGTGAADDSGLPNDRFFAVRPEGSVSTLKIQRTERGDSAVYLCASRGTAVGNEQFFGPGTRLTVL.

This clonotype was observed a handful of times. The J gene is TRBJ2-3, the V gene TRBV10-3, with TRBD2 matching over 11 bases. CDR3 size: 14 residues. The V segment lost 6 bases and the J segment 3 bases; nucleotides outside the gene matches: 2. Germline-derived CDR1 and CDR2 are ENHRY and SYGVKD. CDR3 DNA: TGTGCCATCAGAGCTAGCGGGAGGACAGATACGCAGTATTTT. Translated, it gives CAIRASGRTDTQYF.

In its sample, this clonotype was seen many times. This chain links TRBV25-1 with TRBJ2-5, with D unclear. CDR3 size: 16 residues. Germline V gene data show CDR1 as MGHDK and CDR2 as SYGVNS. The germline V and J ends were trimmed by 1 base and 5 bases, with 17 bases remaining between them. In DNA, the CDR3 is TGTGCCAGCAGTGAATTTGGAAGGGCACCCGGCGAGACCCAGTACTTC. This codes for CASSEFGRAPGETQYF.

The chain uses TRBV6-2 or TRBV6-3 and TRBJ2-1; weak D call: TRBD2 (6 bases). V lost 4 bases, J lost 5 bases, and 12 bases lay in between. In germline, CDR1 is MNHEY, CDR2 SVGEGT. The CDR3 covers 14 residues. CDR3 DNA: TGTGCCAGCAGTTTCCGCGGGAAAAACAATGAGCAGTTCTTC. It translates to CASSFRGKNNEQFF.

The sample holds many counts of this clonotype. The CDR3 loop reads CASSLAVENIQYF. The DNA for the CDR3 is TGTGCCAGCAGCTTAGCGGTGGAAAACATTCAGTACTTC. The gene calls are TRBV7-9 and TRBJ2-4; D remains unclear. Germline V gene lookup returns CDR1 SEHNR and CDR2 FQNEAQ (reference sequence). Trimming took 0 bases from V and 5 from J, leaving 5 bases between them. CDR3 size: 13 residues.

The sample holds a few counts of this clonotype. The chain combines TRBV7-2 with TRBJ2-2, with D tentatively TRBD1 or TRBD2 (5 bases each). The germline CDR1 and CDR2 sequences are SGHTA and FQGNSA. With 5 bases removed from V and 5 bases from J, the gap between germline ends came to 15 bases. The CDR3 runs 15 residues. The CDR3, as DNA: TGTGCCAGCAGCCCAGCGGCAGGGCGAACCGGGGAGCTGTTTTTT. This encodes CASSPAAGRTGELFF. The whole variable domain, remainder taken from reference TRBV7-2 and TRBJ2-2, is GAGVSQSPSNKVTEKGKDVELRCDPISGHTALYWYRQSLGQGLEFLIYFQGNSAPDKSGLPSDRFSAERTGGSVSTLTIQRTQQEDSAVYLCASSPAAGRTGELFFGEGSRLTVL.

This clonotype was picked up many times. The chain has TRBV27 and TRBJ2-7; perhaps TRBD2 as D (5 bases). The CDR3 is 15 amino acids. Trimming took 4 bases from V and 2 from J, leaving 15 bases between them. Germline V lookup: CDR1 MNHEY, CDR2 SMNVEV (reference sequence). The CDR3 is CASSSIPLLAYEQYF. CDR3 nucleotide sequence: TGTGCCAGCAGTTCGATACCCTTACTAGCCTACGAGCAGTACTTC.

This chain connects TRBV20-1 to TRBJ2-3; 7 positions agree with TRBD2. The CDR3 spans 13 residues. V lost 0 bases to trimming and J lost 10 bases; unmatched junction nucleotides: 7. Germline lookup yields CDR1 DFQATT and CDR2 SNEGSKA (reference sequence). The CDR3 here is CSARDGRALAQYF. CDR3 coding DNA: TGCAGTGCTAGAGATGGGAGGGCTCTTGCGCAGTATTTT.

This clonotype was picked up many times. The rearrangement uses TRBV29-1 and TRBJ2-3; the D gene could be TRBD1 or TRBD2 (7 bases each). Germline CDR1 is SQVTM and CDR2 is ANQGSEA. V gave up 3 bases and J gave up 3 bases, with 16 bases separating them. The CDR3 is 15 amino acids. The CDR3 reads CSVDAGRGGTDTQYF. The CDR3 nucleotides read TGCAGCGTTGACGCGGGCAGGGGGGGGACAGATACGCAGTATTTT.

This chain uses TRBV25-1 with TRBJ1-2; possibly TRBD1 for D (6 bases). Germline V gene lookup returns CDR1 MGHDK and CDR2 SYGVNS. The ends were cut back, 2 bases at V and 5 bases at J, with 6 bases in the middle. The CDR3 has 12 residues. CDR3 in DNA: TGTGCCAGCAGTGAAACAGGGTATGGCTACACCTTC. Residues: CASSETGYGYTF.